This is a list of T cell receptor beta chains from one sample in a study of blood T cell repertoires in COVID-19. Some clones are missing from TCRdb's copy, which holds only in-frame ones; the method was immunoSEQ multiplex PCR. The sample has some 190,000 clones, roughly 82% seen once. Sequencing input: peripheral blood. The receptors stem from a woman between 55 and 75 years old with COVID-19, enrolled during active disease. CDR3s include the opening cysteine and the closing phenylalanine or tryptophan. Each record gives: J gene, clone size, D gene, V gene, CDR3 protein, CDR3 DNA. D genes are given only for firm matches. Only part of the rows carry a size: once, few, many, or a class if the clone is expanded.

>TRBJ2-5|NA|NA|TRBV19
CASSPRRYQETQYF
TGTGCCAGTAGTCCGCGGCGGTACCAAGAGACCCAGTACTTC
>TRBJ1-3|once|TRBD1|TRBV9
CASSAKGQSTIYF
TGTGCCAGCAGCGCGAAGGGACAGTCGACCATATATTTT
>TRBJ1-2|NA|NA|TRBV29-1
CSVGARGAEDGYTF
TGCAGCGTTGGTGCCAGGGGTGCAGAGGATGGCTACACCTTC
>TRBJ2-5|NA|TRBD2|TRBV7-8
CASSRESGSWEETQYF
TGTGCCAGCAGCCGAGAGAGCGGGAGTTGGGAGGAGACCCAGTACTTC
>TRBJ1-1|NA|NA|TRBV5-1
CASSPTPADTEAFF
TGCGCCAGCAGCCCCACACCGGCGGACACTGAAGCTTTCTTT
>TRBJ2-2|NA|TRBD1|TRBV7-3
CASSKTGDNTGELFF
TGTGCCAGCAGCAAGACAGGGGACAACACCGGGGAGCTGTTTTTT
>TRBJ1-6|NA|TRBD1|TRBV5-4
CASSPTGTATEPLHF
TGTGCCAGCAGCCCGACCGGGACAGCCACAGAGCCCCTCCACTTT
>TRBJ2-5|NA|TRBD1|TRBV5-4
CASSLAGPGGKTQYF
TGTGCCAGCAGCTTGGCGGGCCCAGGGGGAAAGACCCAGTACTTC
>TRBJ1-1|NA|NA|TRBV6-5
CASGAVSSTEAFF
TGTGCCAGCGGAGCAGTGTCTAGCACTGAAGCTTTCTTT
>TRBJ2-7|NA|TRBD1|TRBV24-1
CATSDTRGHYEQYF
TGTGCCACCAGTGACACCAGGGGGCACTACGAGCAGTACTTC
>TRBJ2-5|once|NA|TRBV6-5
CASSYSPRPEETQYF
TGTGCCAGCAGTTACTCCCCCAGGCCAGAGGAGACCCAGTACTTC
>TRBJ1-6|once|TRBD1|TRBV14
CASSQVQGGTYNSPLHF
TGTGCCAGCAGCCAAGTACAGGGGGGGACCTATAATTCACCCCTCCACTTT
>TRBJ1-4|NA|NA|TRBV5-6
CASSLSGIGEKLFF
TGTGCCAGCAGCTTGTCAGGGATTGGTGAAAAACTGTTTTTT
>TRBJ1-1|NA|NA|TRBV20-1
CSASVPPLNTEAFF
TGCAGTGCTAGTGTCCCCCCCTTGAACACTGAAGCTTTCTTT
>TRBJ2-1|NA|NA|TRBV7-9
CASSFSFNEQFF
TGTGCCAGCAGCTTTAGCTTCAATGAGCAGTTCTTC
>TRBJ1-1|NA|TRBD1|TRBV10-3
CAISDDRGANTEAFF
TGTGCCATCAGTGATGACAGGGGAGCCAACACTGAAGCTTTCTTT
>TRBJ1-2|NA|TRBD1|TRBV29-1
CSSFRDRPYGYTF
TGCAGCTCATTCCGGGACAGGCCCTATGGCTACACCTTC
>TRBJ2-3|NA|TRBD2|TRBV28
CASSSWTSGGADTQYF
TGTGCCAGCAGTTCCTGGACTAGCGGGGGGGCAGATACGCAGTATTTT
>TRBJ2-3|NA|NA|TRBV18
CASSPDQPGTDTQYF
TGTGCCAGCTCACCGGACCAACCGGGGACAGATACGCAGTATTTT
>TRBJ1-1|few|TRBD1|TRBV7-2
CASSGQTNTEAFF
TGTGCCAGCTCGGGACAGACGAACACTGAAGCTTTCTTT
>TRBJ2-1|NA|TRBD2|TRBV7-6
CASSLLAARRPIRYNEQFF
TGTGCCAGCAGCTTACTAGCGGCGCGACGACCAATACGATACAATGAGCAGTTCTTC
>TRBJ2-6|NA|NA|TRBV5-1
CASSLDGGGGANVLTF
TGCGCCAGCAGCTTGGACGGTGGTGGTGGGGCCAACGTCCTGACTTTC
>TRBJ1-3|NA|NA|TRBV19
CASRGHHSGNTIYF
TGTGCCAGTAGAGGACACCACTCTGGAAACACCATATATTTT
>TRBJ2-6|few|NA|TRBV19
CASSMRGGHSSGANVLTF
TGTGCCAGTAGTATGCGGGGAGGACATAGCTCTGGGGCCAACGTCCTGACTTTC
>TRBJ2-2|NA|TRBD1|TRBV5-1
CASSFRQGATGELFF
TGCGCCAGCAGCTTCCGACAGGGGGCAACCGGGGAGCTGTTTTTT
>TRBJ1-3|few|NA|TRBV5-1
CASSESTGSGNTIYF
TGCGCCAGCAGCGAGTCGACAGGCTCTGGAAACACCATATATTTT
>TRBJ2-7|NA|NA|TRBV28
CASSPSYLSYEQYF
TGTGCCAGCAGTCCCTCCTACCTCTCCTACGAGCAGTACTTC
>TRBJ1-2|NA|NA|TRBV28
CASDRTAQGDRAGYTF
TGTGCCAGCGATCGGACGGCGCAGGGTGATAGAGCTGGCTACACCTTC
>TRBJ2-7|NA|TRBD2|TRBV6-2/TRBV6-3
CASSLTSGRAYEQYF
TGTGCCAGCAGTCTCACTAGCGGGAGGGCCTACGAGCAGTACTTC
>TRBJ1-1|NA|NA|TRBV5-1
CASRQTMNTEAFF
TGCGCCAGCAGACAGACAATGAACACTGAAGCTTTCTTT
>TRBJ2-1|NA|TRBD1|TRBV6-6
CASEAGGANEQFF
TGTGCCAGCGAGGCAGGGGGCGCGAATGAGCAGTTCTTC
>TRBJ2-3|NA|TRBD2|TRBV2
CASSGLAGGGTDTQYF
TGTGCCAGCAGCGGACTAGCGGGAGGGGGCACAGATACGCAGTATTTT
>TRBJ2-1|NA|TRBD2|TRBV11-3
CASSGGLAEYNEQFF
TGTGCCAGCAGCGGGGGACTAGCGGAATACAATGAGCAGTTCTTC
>TRBJ1-1|NA|NA|TRBV29-1
CSVDLSTGSGAFF
TGCAGCGTTGACTTGTCGACAGGTAGCGGGGCTTTCTTT
>TRBJ2-5|NA|TRBD1|TRBV5-1
CASSARTGLETQYF
TGCGCCAGCAGCGCCCGGACAGGGTTGGAGACCCAGTACTTC
>TRBJ2-2|once|NA|TRBV19
CASTRVAGRGGELFF
TGTGCCAGTACTCGTGTGGCAGGGCGGGGCGGGGAGCTGTTTTTT
>TRBJ1-2|once|TRBD1|TRBV7-9
CASSVRGRSNYGYTF
TGTGCCAGCAGCGTAAGGGGGCGCAGTAACTATGGCTACACCTTC
>TRBJ2-7|NA|NA|TRBV11-3
CASSSPTGASDGGEQYF
TGTGCCAGCAGCTCTCCCACAGGGGCTAGCGATGGGGGCGAGCAGTACTTC
>TRBJ1-6|NA|TRBD1|TRBV11-2
CASNSGQADNSPLHF
TGTGCCAGCAACTCCGGACAGGCGGATAATTCACCCCTCCACTTT
>TRBJ1-5|NA|NA|TRBV7-6
CASSLSEYSNQPQHF
TGTGCCAGCAGCTTATCAGAATATAGCAATCAGCCCCAGCATTTT
>TRBJ2-2|NA|NA|TRBV10-1
CASSAWTDSGELFF
TGCGCCAGCAGTGCTTGGACAGACAGCGGGGAGCTGTTTTTT
>TRBJ2-2|NA|NA|TRBV4-3
CASSQEVGPNTGELFF
TGCGCCAGCAGCCAAGAAGTGGGCCCGAACACCGGGGAGCTGTTTTTT
>TRBJ1-3|NA|TRBD1|TRBV6-5
CASKTGNSGNTIYF
TGTGCCAGCAAGACAGGGAACTCTGGAAACACCATATATTTT
>TRBJ2-1|NA|NA|TRBV10-3
CAIRGWRDNEQFF
TGTGCCATCAGGGGCTGGCGGGACAATGAGCAGTTCTTC
>TRBJ1-2|NA|TRBD1|TRBV7-2
CASSSTGQGVTYGYTF
TGTGCCAGCAGCTCAACCGGACAGGGGGTTACCTATGGCTACACCTTC
>TRBJ1-2|NA|NA|TRBV7-9
CASSLPQQTYGYTF
TGTGCCAGCAGCTTACCCCAACAGACCTATGGCTACACCTTC
>TRBJ2-3|NA|NA|TRBV20-1
CSARDLDTQYF
TGCAGTGCTAGAGATCTGGATACGCAGTATTTT
>TRBJ1-6|NA|TRBD1|TRBV3-1/TRBV3-2
CASRRDRGGSPLHF
TGTGCCAGCCGCCGGGACAGGGGCGGTTCACCCCTCCACTTT
>TRBJ1-2|once|NA|TRBV27
CASSFFPDRTNYGYTF
TGTGCCAGCAGTTTCTTTCCGGACAGAACTAACTATGGCTACACCTTC
>TRBJ2-2|NA|NA|TRBV5-1
CASSRPDSRVTGELFF
TGCGCCAGCAGCCGGCCCGATAGCCGGGTCACCGGGGAGCTGTTTTTT
>TRBJ2-1|NA|NA|TRBV2
CASSNGLPAGHGEFF
TGTGCCAGCAGTAACGGACTCCCCGCGGGGCATGGGGAGTTCTTC
>TRBJ1-2|NA|NA|TRBV5-1
CASSPEPTGSIGYTF
TGCGCCAGCAGCCCCGAGCCCACAGGGTCGATTGGCTACACCTTC
>TRBJ1-3|few|TRBD1|TRBV7-8
CASSLVRGTGGYTIYF
TGTGCCAGCAGCTTAGTTCGTGGGACAGGGGGATACACCATATATTTT
>TRBJ2-7|NA|TRBD1|TRBV7-2
CASSPRTGVGEQYF
TGTGCCAGCAGCCCCCGGACAGGGGTGGGTGAGCAGTACTTC
>TRBJ2-5|NA|NA|TRBV24-1
CATSAPGGKETQYF
TGTGCCACCAGTGCCCCGGGGGGCAAAGAGACCCAGTACTTC
>TRBJ1-3|many|TRBD1|TRBV2
CASIPGQGASGNTIYF
TGTGCCAGCATCCCGGGACAGGGGGCCTCTGGAAACACCATATATTTT
>TRBJ1-3|NA|NA|TRBV30
CAWSGSTGQYGNTIYF
TGTGCCTGGAGCGGATCGACAGGACAATACGGAAACACCATATATTTT